The TCR beta chain described here comes from a study of CD8 T cells in Susac syndrome. Turning to the study itself: When their blood was taken, the Susac syndrome patients had either not yet had any therapy, were taking corticosteroids, or were taking intravenous immunoglobulin alone.

General study points: As the study acknowledged, the number of individuals in its TCR sequencing and HLA analysis was relatively small. Susac-specific public clones in total CD8+ repertoires numbered some 16; in CD8+ TEMRA repertoires, they numbered about five.

TEMRA cells were FACS-enriched, with CD8+ and CD4+ T cells isolated negatively. V dropped 1 base and J dropped 4 bases, with 11 bases sitting between them. Germline assignment: CDR1 SGHTA and CDR2 FQGTGA. CDR3 length equals 14 residues. In regard to this clonotype: The antigen is unknown.

The RNA, roughly 0.5 to 1 ug, was put through reverse transcription using random hexamers. In TCRdb, the immunoSEQ multiplex PCR reads were re-called with MiXCR into one record per CDR3 protein. The profile shows around 170,000 distinct CDR3 sequences, 85% to 95% of them singletons. This chain links TRBV7-3 with TRBJ2-7; D unresolved. This receptor was identified in a human donor with Susac syndrome. The source material was CD8+ T cells from PBMCs. The CDR3 region has the DNA TGTGCCAGCAGCTTAAGCCCAGGACCTTACGAGCAGTACTTC. It codes for CASSLSPGPYEQYF.